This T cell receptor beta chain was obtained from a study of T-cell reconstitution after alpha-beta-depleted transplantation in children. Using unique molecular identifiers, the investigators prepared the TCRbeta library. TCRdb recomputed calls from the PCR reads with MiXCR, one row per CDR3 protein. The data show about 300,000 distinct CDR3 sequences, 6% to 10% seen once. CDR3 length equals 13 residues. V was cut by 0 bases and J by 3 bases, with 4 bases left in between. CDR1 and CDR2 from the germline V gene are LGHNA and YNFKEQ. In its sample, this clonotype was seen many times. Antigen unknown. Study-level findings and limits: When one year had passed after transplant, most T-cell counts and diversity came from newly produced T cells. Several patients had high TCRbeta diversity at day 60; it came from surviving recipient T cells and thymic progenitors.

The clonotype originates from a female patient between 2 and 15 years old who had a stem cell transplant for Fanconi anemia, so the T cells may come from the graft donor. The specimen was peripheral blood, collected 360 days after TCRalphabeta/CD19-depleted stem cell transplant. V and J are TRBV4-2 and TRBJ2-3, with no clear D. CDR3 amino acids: CASSQDGTDTQYF. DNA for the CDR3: TGTGCCAGCAGCCAAGATGGTACAGATACGCAGTATTTT.